This T cell receptor (beta chain) is from a study of cytomegalovirus exposure and HLA in healthy donors. About the research overall: Falling in the Caucasian-associated ancestry cluster were 80% to 85% of 300 to 500 genotyped donors.

CDR3 length: 15 amino acids. From germline, CDR1 is SGDLS and CDR2 YYNGEE. V was clipped by 4 bases and J by 5 bases; unmatched bases: 8. The study ran its PCR with 60 Vbeta and 13 Jbeta primers. Methods used by the authors: About 12 million of the 60 million to 80 million unique TCR beta chains counted in a later analysis were shared. Libraries were prepared by immunoSEQ multiplex PCR; TCRdb keeps only in-frame clonotypes and omits some of them. V and J calls and clone size are those listed in that table; D and trimming were worked out from the DNA. Here the sample spans approximately 150,000 clones, under 90% being singletons. As for the donors, each was a healthy bone marrow donor.

This chain joins TRBV9 and TRBJ1-4; 7 bases match TRBD1. The origin of this receptor is a male donor in good health and CMV-seronegative. The sample was PBMCs. CDR3 sequence (DNA): TGTGCCAGCAGCAGAGGGGACAGTGAGAATGAAAAACTGTTTTTT. Translated, it gives CASSRGDSENEKLFF.